Below are 20 T cell receptor beta chains sequenced from a single sample in a study of T cell repertoires in cytomegalovirus infection. These receptors lack a known antigen. TCRdb analysed the reads with MiXCR anew, one entry per CDR3 protein. There are about 110,000 distinct CDR3 sequences in the sample; around 31% occur only once, and about 40% lies in the top ten. The sequencing used CD8+ T cells from cultured PBMCs, collected from culture after CMV antigen stimulation. These receptors came from a human donor in good health (CMV status not recorded). Some clones in this sample may be carry-over from other donors' samples.

This clonotype was seen repeatedly, ten times or more. The chain links TRBV7-6 to TRBJ1-1, with a tentative D call TRBD1 (5 bases). V gave up 4 bases and J gave up 4 bases, with 19 bases separating them. The CDR3 totals 16 residues. Germline V lookup: CDR1 SGHVS, CDR2 FNYEAQ. The CDR3 region is CASSSALGLQGTEAFF. The DNA of the CDR3 is TGTGCCAGCAGCTCCGCCCTAGGTCTCCAGGGCACTGAAGCTTTCTTT.

This clonotype appeared many times. The chain links TRBV7-2 to TRBJ2-1; no firm D call. Germline loops: CDR1 SGHTA, CDR2 FQGNSA. CDR3 size: 12 residues. V gave up 5 bases and J gave up 10 bases, with 12 bases separating them. The CDR3 spells CASSLLGREQFF. The CDR3 DNA is TGTGCCAGCAGCCTCCTAGGCCGGGAGCAGTTCTTC.

The chain combines TRBV9 with TRBJ2-4, with D possibly matching TRBD2 (6 bases). Germline V lookup: CDR1 SGDLS, CDR2 YYNGEE. The CDR3 is 15 residues long. V was cut by 0 bases and J by 6 bases, with 13 bases left in between. The CDR3 nucleotides read TGTGCCAGCAGCGTAGACGGGGGTGGTGGAAACATTCAGTACTTC. Translated: CASSVDGGGGNIQYF.

The sample holds many counts of this clonotype. The chain recombines TRBV10-3 with TRBJ2-1; D not resolved. Germline assignment: CDR1 ENHRY and CDR2 SYGVKD. The CDR3 is 12 residues long. V was trimmed by 5 bases and J by 7 bases, leaving 9 bases between them. The CDR3 nucleotides read TGTGCCATCAGTCCACTAAGGAATGAGCAGTTCTTC. It codes for CAISPLRNEQFF.

This clonotype was observed a few times. The CDR3: CATSYSAGPTPPPWNTEAFF. The CDR3 DNA reads as TGTGCCACCAGTTACAGCGCCGGGCCTACCCCTCCTCCCTGGAACACTGAAGCTTTCTTT. The rearrangement joins TRBV24-1 to TRBJ1-1, with no clear D. V lost 6 bases, J lost 1 base, and 29 bases lay in between. The CDR3 contains 20 residues. Germline CDR1 and CDR2: KGHDR and SFDVKD.

This clonotype was recorded at least ten times. CDR3 in DNA: TGTGCCAGCAGTTTAAGCGATCGCTTCTACGAGCAGTACTTC. It yields the protein CASSLSDRFYEQYF. The genes are TRBV12-3 or TRBV12-4 and TRBJ2-7; no definite D call. V was clipped by 2 bases and J by 3 bases, with 11 bases between them. This CDR3 has 14 residues.

V is TRBV6-2 or TRBV6-3 and J is TRBJ2-7, with D possibly TRBD1 on 5 matching bases. CDR3 length equals 12 residues. Germline CDR1 is MNHEY and CDR2 is SVGEGT. V lost 6 bases and J lost 5, with 11 bases in between. The CDR3: CASRLGRDEQYF. CDR3 nucleotides: TGTGCCAGCAGGCTGGGGCGCGACGAGCAGTACTTC.

The rearrangement joins TRBV6-2 or TRBV6-3 to TRBJ2-1; 7 nucleotides line up with TRBD2. The CDR3 runs 15 residues. The germline CDR1 and CDR2 sequences are MNHEY and SVGEGT. V lost 6 bases and J lost 2; bases outside the gene matches: 7. The CDR3: CASRTSLFTYNEQFF. The CDR3 coding sequence is TGTGCCAGCAGGACTAGCCTGTTCACCTACAATGAGCAGTTCTTC.

This clonotype was seen only a few times. The chain links TRBV7-2 to TRBJ2-7, with TRBD1 matching over 7 bases. CDR3 length: 15 amino acids. Germline V gives CDR1 SGHTA, CDR2 FQGNSA. J gave up 1 base and V 5 bases, and 8 bases lay outside the gene matches. CDR3 sequence (DNA): TGTGCCAGCAGCCCCGATGGGACAGAGTCCTACGAGCAGTACTTC. It yields the protein CASSPDGTESYEQYF.

The chain couples TRBV7-2 to TRBJ2-3; 11 bases match TRBD2. J gave up 1 base and V 4 bases, and 4 bases lay outside the gene matches. The CDR3 extends over 16 amino acids. The germline gives CDR1 SGHTA, CDR2 FQGNSA. The CDR3, as DNA: TGTGCCAGCAGCTCATTAGCGGGGGGGCGCACAGATACGCAGTATTTT. Protein sequence: CASSSLAGGRTDTQYF.

This clonotype was picked up many times. The chain couples TRBV5-5 to TRBJ2-2; D remains unclear. The ends were cut back, 1 base at V and 2 bases at J, with 0 bases in the middle. The CDR3 length is 12 residues. Per germline, CDR1 SGHKS and CDR2 YYEKEE (reference sequence). DNA for the CDR3: TGTGCCAGCAGCTTGAACACCGGGGAGCTGTTTTTT. Encoded protein: CASSLNTGELFF.

This clonotype was counted a few times. The rearrangement uses TRBV6-1 and TRBJ2-3, with 9 bases identical to TRBD1. The V and J ends lost 10 bases and 4 bases, in that order; junction bases with no gene match: 15. The CDR3 has 16 amino acids. Germline CDR1 reads MNHNS; CDR2 reads SASEGT. CDR3 loop: CATSSGQGPRADTQYF. The CDR3 DNA reads as TGTGCCACCTCTTCGGGACAGGGCCCCAGGGCAGATACGCAGTATTTT.

This CDR3 is CASSFSSENTEAFF. CDR3 DNA: TGTGCCAGTAGTTTTTCATCCGAGAACACTGAAGCTTTCTTT. This chain uses TRBV19 with TRBJ1-1; D ambiguous. CDR3 length equals 14 residues. V was cut by 5 bases and J by 1 base, with 11 bases left in between. CDR1 and CDR2 (germline): LNHDA, SQIVND (reference sequence).

This clonotype was observed at least ten times. V usage is TRBV6-1 and J usage is TRBJ2-2; TRBD2 aligns across 10 bases. V lost 3 bases, J lost 2 bases, and 6 bases stayed unmatched. The CDR3 extends over 17 amino acids. In germline, CDR1 is MNHNS, CDR2 SASEGT. As DNA, the CDR3 is TGTGCCAGCAGTGATTCTAGCGGGGGTTACAACACCGGGGAGCTGTTTTTT. Translated, it gives CASSDSSGGYNTGELFF.

This clonotype was recorded a few times. The J gene is TRBJ2-1, the V gene TRBV10-3; 10 bases map to TRBD2. This CDR3 region has 16 residues. V trimming: 6 bases; J trimming: 6 bases; junction bases outside the gene matches: 11. CDR1 and CDR2 from the germline V gene are ENHRY and SYGVKD. CDR3 sequence: CAIRPISGGAFNEQFF. CDR3 sequence (DNA): TGTGCCATCAGGCCCATCAGCGGGGGGGCATTCAATGAGCAGTTCTTC.

The chain couples TRBV11-1 to TRBJ1-1; D perhaps matches TRBD1 (6 bases). The V and J ends lost 0 bases and 6 bases respectively, with 11 bases between them. Germline CDR1 is SGHAT and CDR2 is FQDESV (reference sequence). This CDR3 has 14 amino acids. CDR3 sequence: CASSLAARTAEAFF. CDR3 nucleotide sequence: TGTGCCAGCAGCTTAGCTGCCCGGACAGCTGAAGCTTTCTTT.

The V gene is TRBV10-2, the J gene TRBJ1-2, with 7 bases aligning to TRBD1. Germline values: CDR1 WSHSY, CDR2 SAAADI. This CDR3 region has 13 residues. Trimming cost V 5 bases and J 2 bases; bases outside gene matches: 2. CDR3 nucleotides: TGCGCCAGCAGTTTGGACAGGAACTATGGCTACACCTTC. Residues: CASSLDRNYGYTF.

This chain connects TRBV6-2 or TRBV6-3 to TRBJ2-7; TRBD1 matches 7 bases. Germline-derived CDR1 and CDR2 are MNHEY and SVGEGT. The CDR3 is 15 amino acids. After removal of 2 bases from V and 7 bases from J, the junction contained 11 bases not matched to a gene. This chain's CDR3 is CASSYDQRQGREQYF. In DNA form, the CDR3 reads TGTGCCAGCAGTTACGACCAACGACAGGGCAGGGAGCAGTACTTC.

This clonotype was seen at least ten times. The chain recombines TRBV6-5 with TRBJ2-7, with a possible D match to TRBD2 (5 bases). Germline CDR1 and CDR2: MNHEY and SVGAGI. Trimming left V 2 bases short and J 7 bases short, with 9 bases between. The CDR3 has 12 residues. The CDR3 sequence: CASSYRGGEQYF. The CDR3 region has the DNA TGTGCCAGCAGTTACCGGGGTGGTGAGCAGTACTTC.

CDR3 protein: CASSQVEGTFYGYTF. CDR3 in DNA: TGTGCCAGCAGCCAAGTTGAGGGGACATTCTATGGCTACACCTTC. The V and J genes are TRBV4-2 and TRBJ1-2, with a tentative D call TRBD1 (6 bases). CDR1 and CDR2 from the germline V gene are LGHNA and YNFKEQ. This CDR3 has 15 amino acids. Trimming pared 1 base from V and 4 bases from J, leaving 13 bases between.